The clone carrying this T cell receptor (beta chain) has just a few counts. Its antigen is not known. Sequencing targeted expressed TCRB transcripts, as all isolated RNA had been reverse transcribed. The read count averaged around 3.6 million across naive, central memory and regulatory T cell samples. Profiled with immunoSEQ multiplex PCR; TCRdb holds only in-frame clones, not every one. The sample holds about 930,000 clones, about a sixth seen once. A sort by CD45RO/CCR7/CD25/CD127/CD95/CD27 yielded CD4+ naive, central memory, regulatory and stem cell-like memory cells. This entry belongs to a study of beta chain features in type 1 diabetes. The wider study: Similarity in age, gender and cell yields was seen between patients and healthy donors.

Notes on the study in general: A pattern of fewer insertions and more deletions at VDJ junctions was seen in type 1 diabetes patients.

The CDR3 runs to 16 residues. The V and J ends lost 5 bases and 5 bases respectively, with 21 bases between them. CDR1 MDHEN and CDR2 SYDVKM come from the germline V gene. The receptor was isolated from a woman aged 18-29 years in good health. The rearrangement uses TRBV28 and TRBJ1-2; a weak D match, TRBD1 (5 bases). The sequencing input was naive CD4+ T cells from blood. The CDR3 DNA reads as TGTGCCAGCAGTACCAGCCCGACAGTCTACTCTTATGGCTACACCTTC. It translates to CASSTSPTVYSYGYTF.